The 7 T cell receptor beta chains below all came from one sample that was sequenced in a study of PD-1 blockade in mismatch repair-deficient tumors (dated by TCRdb to the late 2010s). The library was made by the immunoSEQ multiplex PCR assay. TCRdb retrieved this table from immuneACCESS and kept in-frame rearrangements only. Not all clones are present; in checked studies, unresolved V genes account for under half, and no reason is known for the remainder. This sample gives roughly 130,000 clones in total; approximately 91% of them show up just once. About an eighth of the sample rests with the top ten. The sequenced sample was peripheral blood, obtained almost 74 weeks after starting pembrolizumab. All receptors derive from an adult with mismatch repair-deficient cancer.

V gene TRBV4-1 combines with J gene TRBJ1-5; possible D gene TRBD1, 5 bases. Germline CDR1 and CDR2: MGHRA and YSYEKL. V was cut by 4 bases and J by 3 bases, with 10 bases left in between. The CDR3 is made up of 14 amino acids. CDR3 region: CASSPAGYNQPQHF. CDR3 nucleotides: TGCGCCAGCAGCCCCGCAGGGTACAATCAGCCCCAGCATTTT.

The chain has TRBV30 and TRBJ1-1; no firm D call. V was trimmed by 3 bases and J by 1 base, leaving 3 bases between them. This CDR3 is built from 11 residues. Per the germline V gene, CDR1 is GTSNPN and CDR2 is SVGIG (reference sequence). CDR3 sequence reads: CAWRKNTEAFF. The CDR3 DNA follows: TGTGCCTGGAGGAAGAACACTGAAGCTTTCTTT. Full variable domain (outside the CDR3, taken from reference TRBV30 and TRBJ1-1): SQTIHQWPATLVQPVGSPLSLECTVEGTSNPNLYWYRQAAGRGLQLLFYSVGIGQISSEVPQNLSASRPQDRQFILSSKKLLLSDSGFYLCAWRKNTEAFFGQGTRLTVV.

The genes are TRBV4-1 and TRBJ2-7; D uncertain. Germline values: CDR1 MGHRA, CDR2 YSYEKL. This CDR3 is built from 15 residues. Trimming left V 1 base short and J 2 bases short, with 12 bases between. The chain's CDR3 is CASSQAQRSTYEQYF. Written as DNA, the CDR3 is TGCGCCAGCAGCCAAGCACAACGGAGTACCTACGAGCAGTACTTC.

The chain has TRBV7-3 and TRBJ2-2, with 11 positions matching TRBD2. The germline V gene has CDR1 SGHTA and CDR2 FQGTGA. The CDR3 runs 17 residues. V shed 0 bases and J 0 bases; nucleotides not matched to a gene: 0. The CDR3 spells CASSLTSGRANTGELFF. The CDR3 DNA reads TGTGCCAGCAGCTTAACTAGCGGGAGGGCGAACACCGGGGAGCTGTTTTTT.

V and J are TRBV6-4 and TRBJ2-3, with D unresolved. Germline CDR1 reads MRHNA; CDR2 reads SNTAGT. V dropped 2 bases and J dropped 0 bases, with 12 bases sitting between them. This CDR3 has 16 amino acids. The CDR3 DNA reads TGTGCCAGCAGTGACACCCGCCCTAAGAGCACAGATACGCAGTATTTT. Amino acids: CASSDTRPKSTDTQYF.

V is TRBV18 and J is TRBJ2-4; the match to TRBD1 covers 11 bases. CDR1 and CDR2 from the germline V gene are KGHSH and LQKENI. The CDR3 is 15 amino acids. The J segment lost 9 bases and the V segment lost 6 bases, leaving 10 bases of the junction unmatched. In DNA, the CDR3 is TGTGCCAGCTCTCCCGAGGGGACAGGGGGAGGCATTCAGTACTTC. It yields the protein CASSPEGTGGGIQYF.

This chain uses TRBV7-3 with TRBJ2-2; 11 positions agree with TRBD2. There are 19 residues in the CDR3. Looked up from germline, CDR1 is SGHTA and CDR2 is FQGTGA. Unmatched junction bases numbered 7, after V lost 1 base and J lost 0 bases. CDR3 protein: CASSLSGTSGAANTGELFF. The CDR3 region has the DNA TGTGCCAGCAGCTTAAGTGGGACTAGCGGAGCCGCGAACACCGGGGAGCTGTTTTTT.